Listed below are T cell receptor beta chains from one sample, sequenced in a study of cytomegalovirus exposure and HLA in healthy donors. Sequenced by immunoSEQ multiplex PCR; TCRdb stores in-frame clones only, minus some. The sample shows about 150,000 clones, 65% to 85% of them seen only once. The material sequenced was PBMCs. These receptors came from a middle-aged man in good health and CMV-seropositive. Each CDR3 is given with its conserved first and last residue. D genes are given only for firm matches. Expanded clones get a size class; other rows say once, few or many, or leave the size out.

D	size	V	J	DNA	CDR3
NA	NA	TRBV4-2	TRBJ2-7	TGTGCCAGCAGCCAAGACGGAGGGGGCGTCAACGAGCAGTACTTC	CASSQDGGGVNEQYF
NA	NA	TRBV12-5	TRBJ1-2	TGTGCTAGTGGTTTAGGAGGGGAGGTTGGCTACACCTTC	CASGLGGEVGYTF
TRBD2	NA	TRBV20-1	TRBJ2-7	TGCAGTGCTCCCTCTAGACTAGCTGAGTACTTC	CSAPSRLAEYF
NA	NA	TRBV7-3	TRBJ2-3	TGTGCCAGCAGCGAACGGGGGGCATTCACCGATACGCAGTATTTT	CASSERGAFTDTQYF
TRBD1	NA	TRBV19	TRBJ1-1	TGTGCCAGTAGTACCACAGACAGGGCTACTGAAGCTTTCTTT	CASSTTDRATEAFF
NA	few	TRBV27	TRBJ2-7	TGTGCCAGCAGTTTATTCGTAGAGGAGACGGCATACGAGCAGTACTTC	CASSLFVEETAYEQYF
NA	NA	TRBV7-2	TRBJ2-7	TGTGCCAGCAGCTTTTCACCGGGCTACGAGCAGTACTTC	CASSFSPGYEQYF
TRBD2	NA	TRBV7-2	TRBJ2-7	TGTGCCAGCAGCCCCGGGACTAGCTCTGCCTACGAGCAGTACTTC	CASSPGTSSAYEQYF
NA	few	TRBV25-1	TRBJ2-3	TGTGCCAGCAGCCACTCCGTCACAGATACGCAGTATTTT	CASSHSVTDTQYF
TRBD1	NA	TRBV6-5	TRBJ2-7	TGTGCCAGCAGTTACGACAGGGGGGATTTAAGCGAGCAGTACTTC	CASSYDRGDLSEQYF
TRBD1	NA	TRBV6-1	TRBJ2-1	TGTGCCAGCAGTGTACCGGGACAGAGGCAGTTCTTC	CASSVPGQRQFF
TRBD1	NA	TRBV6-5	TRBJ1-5	TGTGCCAGCAGTACCGACAGGGGATGGAATCAGCCCCAGCATTTT	CASSTDRGWNQPQHF
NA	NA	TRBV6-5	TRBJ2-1	TGTGCCAGCACCCAGGGGAGCTCCTACAATGAGCAGTTCTTC	CASTQGSSYNEQFF
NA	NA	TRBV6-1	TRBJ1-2	TGTGCCAGCAGGGATTCCACGGGTAGGGGTGGCTACACCTTC	CASRDSTGRGGYTF
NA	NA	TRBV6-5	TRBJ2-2	TGTGCCAGCAGCTCAGGGGCCGGGGAGCTGTTTTTT	CASSSGAGELFF
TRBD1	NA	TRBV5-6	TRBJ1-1	TGTGCCAGACCCCAGGGGGGTTACACTGAAGCTTTCTTT	CARPQGGYTEAFF
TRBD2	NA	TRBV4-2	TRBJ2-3	TGTGCCAGCAGGGTAACTAGCGGGGGGACAGATACGCAGTATTTT	CASRVTSGGTDTQYF
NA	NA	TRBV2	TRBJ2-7	TGTGCCAGCAGTAAGGAGCGTCAGGGGTTTGACTACGAGCAGTACTTC	CASSKERQGFDYEQYF
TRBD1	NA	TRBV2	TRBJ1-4	TGTGCCAGCAAGGTTAAGACAGGGGTTGGTGAAAAACTGTTTTTT	CASKVKTGVGEKLFF
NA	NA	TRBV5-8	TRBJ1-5	TGTGCTACCAAAAGGAGGGACTCCTTTAGCAATCAGCCCCAGCATTTT	CATKRRDSFSNQPQHF
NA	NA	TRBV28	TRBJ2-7	TGTGCCAGCAGTTTACGACAAATCTACGAGCAGTACTTC	CASSLRQIYEQYF
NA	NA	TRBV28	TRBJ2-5	TGTGCCAGCAGTTTAGGGGGAGGCAAAGAGACCCAGTACTTC	CASSLGGGKETQYF
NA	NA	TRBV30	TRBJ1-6	TGTGCCTGGAGTGCCCAGCGGGTGAGCTCCTATAATTCACCCCTCCATTTT	CAWSAQRVSSYNSPLHF
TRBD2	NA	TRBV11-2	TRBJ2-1	TGTGCCAGCAGCGGCGACCTAGCGGGAGGGCTCAATGAGCAGTTCTTC	CASSGDLAGGLNEQFF
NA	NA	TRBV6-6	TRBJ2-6	TGTGCCAGCAGCCCGGGGGGGGCCAACGTCCTGACTTTC	CASSPGGANVLTF
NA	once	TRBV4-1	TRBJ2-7	TGCGCCAGCAGCCAGGCCAATGGGCTCTGGGAGCAGTACTTC	CASSQANGLWEQYF
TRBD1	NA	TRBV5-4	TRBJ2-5	TGTGCCAGCAGCACCTGGACAGGAGAGACCCAGTACTTC	CASSTWTGETQYF
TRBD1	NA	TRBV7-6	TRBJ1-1	TGTGCCAGCAGCTTAGAGCGACAGGGGGCAGCCGGGAACACTGAAGCTTTCTTT	CASSLERQGAAGNTEAFF
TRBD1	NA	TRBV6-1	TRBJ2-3	TGTGCCAGCAGGAGGGGACAGGGAACAGATACGCAGTATTTT	CASRRGQGTDTQYF
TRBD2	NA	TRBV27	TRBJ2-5	TGTGCCAGCAGTTTATTCGGTTCCATTCGGACTAGCGGGACGACGGGGGTGGCCCAGTACTTC	CASSLFGSIRTSGTTGVAQYF
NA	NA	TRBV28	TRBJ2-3	TGTGCCAGCAGCCCCGGACATGGGCCCACAGATACGCAGTATTTT	CASSPGHGPTDTQYF
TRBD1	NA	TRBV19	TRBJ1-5	TGTGCCAGTAGTCGTGACAGGGGGAATCAGCCCCAGCATTTT	CASSRDRGNQPQHF
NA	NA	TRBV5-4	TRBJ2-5	TGTGCCAGCAGCTTGCTAAGGGGGGGGGAGACCCAGTACTTC	CASSLLRGGETQYF
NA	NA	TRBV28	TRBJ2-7	TGTGCCAGCAGTTCCGCGGGTGACATCCGAAGCTCCTACGAGCAGTACTTC	CASSSAGDIRSSYEQYF
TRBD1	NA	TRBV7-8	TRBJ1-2	TGTGCCAGCAGCTTAGGGGACAGCTATGGCTACACCTTC	CASSLGDSYGYTF
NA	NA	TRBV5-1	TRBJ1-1	TGCGCCAGCACCTTGGATGGTGGCGGGGTGACGGCTTTCTTT	CASTLDGGGVTAFF
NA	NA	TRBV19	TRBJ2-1	TGTGCCAGTAGTATAGTTCCTAGCCAGATATACAATGAGCAGTTCTTC	CASSIVPSQIYNEQFF
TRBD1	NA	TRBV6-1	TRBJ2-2	TGTGCCAGCATCTGGACAGGCCGCACCGGGGAGCTGTTTTTT	CASIWTGRTGELFF
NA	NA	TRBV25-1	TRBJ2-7	TGTGCCAGCAGGAGGAGGAGCGAGGACGAGCAGTACTTC	CASRRRSEDEQYF
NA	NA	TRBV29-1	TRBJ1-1	TGCAGCGGATGGGGGGGGAACACTGAAGCTTTCTTT	CSGWGGNTEAFF
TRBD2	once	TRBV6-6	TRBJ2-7	TGTGCCAGCAGTTACTCGAAAGCGGGGGCCATGACCGAGCAGTACTTC	CASSYSKAGAMTEQYF
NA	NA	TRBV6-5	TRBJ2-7	TGTGCCAGCAGTTACTCGCGCGGTGACTCCTACGAGCAGTACTTC	CASSYSRGDSYEQYF